This entry is about one T cell receptor beta chain. CDR1 and CDR2 from the germline V gene are SGHTA and FQGNSA. With 1 base clipped from V and 7 bases from J, the junction kept 6 bases outside the gene matches. CDR3 length: 14 residues. These data come from a study of blood T cell repertoires in COVID-19. The overall study: PBMCs, B-cell-depleted T cells, or T cells provided the cDNA or gDNA that made up the material.

Per the study methods: Estimation of nucleated cell counts relied on the amplification of reference gene primers. The repertoire was sequenced with immunoSEQ multiplex PCR; TCRdb's copy has only in-frame clones and lacks some. The DNA was the basis for D and trimming; V, J and clone size are from that table. The table lists about 180,000 clones, 70% to 90% of them singletons, with 3% to 4% in the top ten. The chain recombines TRBV7-2 with TRBJ2-7; 8 bases match TRBD1. The clonotype originates from a man in his 60s with acute or convalescent COVID-19. The sequencing input was peripheral blood. CDR3 in DNA: TGTGCCAGCAGCTTAGAACAGGGGGTAGGGGAGCAGTACTTC. Encoded protein: CASSLEQGVGEQYF.